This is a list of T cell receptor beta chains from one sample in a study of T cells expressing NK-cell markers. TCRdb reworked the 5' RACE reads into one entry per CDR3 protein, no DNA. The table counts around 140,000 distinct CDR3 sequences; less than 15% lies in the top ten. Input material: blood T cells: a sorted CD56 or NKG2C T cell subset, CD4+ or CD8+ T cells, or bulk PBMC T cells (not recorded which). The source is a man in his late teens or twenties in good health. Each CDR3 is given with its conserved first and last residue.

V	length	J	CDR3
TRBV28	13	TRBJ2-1	CASSPEEDDEQFF
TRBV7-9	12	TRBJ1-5	CASSLGLADQHF
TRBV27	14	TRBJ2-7	CASSPQGGQFEQYF
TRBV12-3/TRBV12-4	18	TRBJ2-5	CASSFVAGPSSLGETQYF
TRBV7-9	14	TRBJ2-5	CASSFDPLQETQYF
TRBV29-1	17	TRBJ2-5	CSVDSGLAGGPVETQYF
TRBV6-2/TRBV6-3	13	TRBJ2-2	CASTTLSTGELFF
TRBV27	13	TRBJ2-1	CASTRGGFNEQFF
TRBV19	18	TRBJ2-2	CASSMTSGRASVTGELFF
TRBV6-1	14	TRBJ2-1	CASRTGTSGSGVFF
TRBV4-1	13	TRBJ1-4	CASSQLGEEKLFF
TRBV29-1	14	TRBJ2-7	CSVETGTTTYEQYF
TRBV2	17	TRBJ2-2	CASSEALTGVNTGELFF
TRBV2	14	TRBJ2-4	CASDIREGENIQYF
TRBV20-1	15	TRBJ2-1	CSARSTGWTYNEQFF
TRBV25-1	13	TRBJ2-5	CASIEGRGETQYF
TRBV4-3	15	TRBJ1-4	CASSLDRGTNEKLFF
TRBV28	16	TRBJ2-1	CASSLNGRASYNEQFF
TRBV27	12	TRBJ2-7	CAIHRGLYEQYF
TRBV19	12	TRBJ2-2	CASSATYGELFF
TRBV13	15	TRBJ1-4	CASSLLQDEEEKLFF
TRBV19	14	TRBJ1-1	CASKGGGMNTEAFF
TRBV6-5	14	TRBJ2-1	CASSYELYNNEQFF
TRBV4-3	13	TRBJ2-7	CASSPGLLYEQYF